What follows describes a single TCR beta chain. What it recognizes is unknown. The table came from immunoSEQ multiplex PCR; TCRdb's copy has only in-frame clones and leaves some out. The table lists about 960,000 clones, about 80% of them singletons. This sample stems from a study of shared clonotypes between healthy human individuals. General study findings and limits: Only blood underwent sampling, and tissue repertoires likely differ.

With 3 bases clipped from V and 6 bases from J, the junction kept 20 bases outside the gene matches. The CDR3 has 19 amino acids. CDR1 and CDR2 from the germline V gene are SNHLY and FYNNEI. The chain has TRBV2 and TRBJ1-5; TRBD1 agrees at 7 bases. This receptor was obtained from a man between 18 and 29 years old in good health. The material sequenced was memory CD4+ T cells sorted from blood. Sample subset: CD45RA-negative fraction. The CDR3, as DNA: TGTGCCAGCAGTGATCCCGGGACAGCTTTATTGAAACAGGGTCAGCCCCAGCATTTT. This codes for CASSDPGTALLKQGQPQHF.